This T cell receptor beta chain was recorded in a study of T cells after yellow fever vaccination. The table lists this clonotype with many counts. Study results and limitations: Reappearance after the booster was seen for most primary-vaccination clones, at 95% to 96% CD4 and 80% to 90% CD8.

A single record per CDR3 protein comes from TCRdb applying MiXCR to the 5' RACE reads. Of fewer than 6,500 distinct CDR3 sequences in the sample, 5% to 6.5% were seen once. Trimming shortened V by 0 bases and J by 2 bases, and 8 bases separated the two germline ends. The CDR3 contains 15 residues. Germline V gene data show CDR1 as LGHNA and CDR2 as YSLEER. The source was PBMCs, either bulk or a sorted T-cell subset (CD4+, CD8+, memory, or dextramer-sorted; not recorded which), collected approximately 16 days after the first yellow fever vaccination. This chain links TRBV4-3 with TRBJ1-3; D remains ambiguous. This TCR derives from a man aged 18 to 30 who received the YFV17D yellow fever vaccine. The CDR3 coding sequence is TGCGCCAGCAGCCAAGATGAAGCTCCTGGAAACACCATATATTTT. Translating it yields CASSQDEAPGNTIYF.